The TCR beta chain under discussion was sequenced for a study of cytomegalovirus exposure and HLA in healthy donors. Turning to this clone: Its antigen is undetermined.

Trimming took 5 bases from V and 1 from J; bases not matched to a gene: 6. Germline CDR1 SGHNT, CDR2 YENEEA. This CDR3 contains 15 residues. Regarding the study as a whole: Excluded: some indistinguishable V segments such as TRBV6-2 and TRBV6-3.

Vbeta (60) and Jbeta (13) primers were used in the PCR. Measured with immunoSEQ multiplex PCR; TCRdb has only the in-frame clones, and not every one. The table lists tens of thousands of clones, approximately 71% of them singletons. The sample was PBMCs. The chain combines TRBV11-3 with TRBJ1-1; 8 nucleotides align to TRBD1. This TCR derives from a man aged 50-60 years in good health and CMV-seropositive. The CDR3 spells CASSHGQGENTEAFF. CDR3 coding DNA: TGTGCCAGCAGCCACGGACAGGGCGAGAACACTGAAGCTTTCTTT.